This T cell receptor (beta chain) was sequenced for a study of T cells expressing NK-cell markers. Study-wide context: The eight sequenced donors comprised seven who were HCMV-seropositive and one who was seronegative.

Study-wide results and limits: The CD3+CD56-NKG2C+ fraction of a handful of donors was also led by these clonotypes.

TCRdb reprocessed the 5' RACE reads and reports one entry per CDR3 protein, with no DNA. The data include 550,000 to 600,000 distinct CDR3 sequences; the top ten clones carry about 3.6%. About this clonotype itself: The antigen remains undetermined.

The length of the CDR3 is 15 residues. The V gene's germline CDR1 is MNHEY and CDR2 SMNVEV (reference sequence). The sequence came from a man between 18 and 29 years old in good health. Sequenced input: blood T cells: a sorted CD56 or NKG2C T cell subset, CD4+ or CD8+ T cells, or bulk PBMC T cells (not recorded which). The chain employs TRBV27 and TRBJ1-2. CDR3 protein: CASSLLSVSNYGYTF.